Each of the 8 T cell receptor beta chains below was sequenced from the same sample in a study of PD-1 blockade in classical Hodgkin lymphoma. Sequenced by immunoSEQ multiplex PCR; TCRdb stores in-frame clones only, minus some. The sample lists 95,000 to 100,000 clones; around 88% were seen once. Each patient's relapse followed autologous stem cell transplantation, and brentuximab vedotin exposure varied. The source was peripheral blood mononuclear cells (PBMCs), collected before the second cycle of nivolumab. The receptor source for this set is a human donor with classical Hodgkin lymphoma.

The chain uses TRBV5-4 and TRBJ2-5; perhaps TRBD1 as D (5 bases). The V and J ends lost 0 bases and 9 bases respectively, with 12 bases between them. CDR1 and CDR2 (germline): SGHNT, YYREEE (reference sequence). The CDR3 totals 13 residues. The CDR3 sequence: CASSLGDSGAQYF. CDR3 in DNA: TGTGCCAGCAGCTTGGGAGACAGTGGGGCCCAGTACTTC. The full variable domain, its missing parts supplied by reference TRBV5-4 and TRBJ2-5, is ETGVTQSPTHLIKTRGQQVTLRCSSQSGHNTVSWYQQALGQGPQFIFQYYREEENGRGNFPPRFSGLQFPNYSSELNVNALELDDSALYLCASSLGDSGAQYFGPGTRLLVL.

The gene calls are TRBV5-1 and TRBJ1-2; 7 positions match TRBD1. The CDR3 consists of 15 residues. With 2 bases clipped from V and 4 bases from J, the junction kept 8 bases outside the gene matches. Germline V gene sequence: CDR1 SGHRS, CDR2 YFSETQ. Written as DNA, the CDR3 is TGCGCCAGCAGCTTTTATCCCGGGACAGCCTATGGCTACACCTTC. Translation gives CASSFYPGTAYGYTF.

V usage is TRBV11-3 and J usage is TRBJ2-1; the match to TRBD2 covers 14 bases. CDR3 size: 16 residues. CDR1 and CDR2 from the germline V gene are SGHNT and YENEEA. V lost 5 bases to trimming and J lost 8 bases; unmatched junction nucleotides: 8. CDR3 sequence reads: CASSLRLAGGDDEQFF. The CDR3 nucleotides are TGTGCCAGCAGCCTACGACTAGCGGGGGGGGATGATGAGCAGTTCTTC.

This rearrangement joins TRBV28 to TRBJ2-5; D remains unclear. CDR3 length: 12 amino acids. Trimming took 11 bases from V and 1 from J, leaving 11 bases between them. From germline, CDR1 is MDHEN and CDR2 SYDVKM. The CDR3 DNA follows: TGTGCCCGCCGGACGGGCCAAGAGACCCAGTACTTC. Translating gives CARRTGQETQYF.

V gene TRBV7-9 combines with J gene TRBJ2-2; possible D gene TRBD2, 5 bases. Germline loops: CDR1 SEHNR, CDR2 FQNEAQ (reference sequence). V lost 5 bases and J 4 bases, leaving 14 bases between the germline ends. This CDR3 has 15 residues. The CDR3 DNA reads TGTGCCAGCAGCGTAAGCCTGGGGAGCACCGGGGAGCTGTTTTTT. Its translation: CASSVSLGSTGELFF.

The rearrangement links TRBV4-3 to TRBJ2-3, with no clear D. The V end lost 4 bases, the J end lost 2 bases, and 10 bases lay between the germline ends. This CDR3 has 14 amino acids. Per the germline V gene, CDR1 is LGHNA and CDR2 is YSLEER. For the CDR3, the DNA is TGCGCCAGCAGCCGCCGCATCGCCACAGATACGCAGTATTTT. This codes for CASSRRIATDTQYF.

This chain uses TRBV6-1 with TRBJ1-2, with D unresolved. CDR1 and CDR2 from the germline V gene are MNHNS and SASEGT. The length of the CDR3 is 11 residues. Trimming took 7 bases from V and 1 from J, leaving 4 bases between them. CDR3 sequence reads: CASKDNYGYTF. The CDR3 DNA is TGTGCCAGCAAGGATAACTATGGCTACACCTTC.

This clone was recorded once. The rearrangement links TRBV5-1 to TRBJ2-1; the D is unclear. Looked up from germline, CDR1 is SGHRS and CDR2 is YFSETQ. The length of the CDR3 is 12 residues. V was shortened by 4 bases and J by 6 bases, with 8 bases between the two germline ends. The CDR3 loop is CASSGLFNEQFF. Written as DNA, the CDR3 is TGCGCCAGCAGCGGGTTATTCAATGAGCAGTTCTTC.